The entry below describes one TCR beta chain. Its antigen is still unknown. The method was immunoSEQ multiplex PCR; TCRdb's version includes in-frame clones alone and lacks a portion of them. The profile shows tens of thousands of clones, over 80% of them singletons. This CDR3 is built from 16 residues. V was clipped by 0 bases and J by 1 base, with 12 bases between them. Germline values: CDR1 SGHVS, CDR2 FNYEAQ. The data belong to a study of ipilimumab plus nivolumab after autologous stem cell transplantation. Overall study context: Both relapsed and primary refractory DLBCL were included.

Study conclusions and caveats: TCR repertoire, Treg phenotype and gut microbiota reportedly support more study of this approach.

Starting 14 to 28 days after autologous transplant, ipilimumab 1 mg/kg was given. Through week 26, nivolumab 3 mg/kg IV was given weeks 1, 4, 7, 10, then biweekly. The input for sequencing was PBMCs, taken in a trial of ipilimumab plus nivolumab as post-transplant consolidation. The chain combines TRBV7-6 with TRBJ2-5, with D perhaps TRBD1 (6 bases). This clonotype originated in a male donor with diffuse large B-cell lymphoma. In nucleotides, the CDR3 is TGTGCCAGCAGCTTAGCGGTACAGGGCGGCCAAGAGACCCAGTACTTC. Residues: CASSLAVQGGQETQYF. The full variable domain, in which reference TRBV7-6 and TRBJ2-5 provide the parts outside the CDR3, is GAGVSQSPRYKVTKRGQDVALRCDPISGHVSLYWYRQALGQGPEFLTYFNYEAQQDKSGLPNDRFSAERPEGSISTLTIQRTEQRDSAMYRCASSLAVQGGQETQYFGPGTRLLVL.